Listed below are T cell receptor beta chains from one sample, sequenced in a study of blood T cell repertoires in COVID-19. Sequenced by immunoSEQ multiplex PCR; TCRdb stores in-frame clones only, minus some. The sample contains 150,000 to 200,000 clones, roughly 80% of which appear only once. The sample was peripheral blood. The receptor set was obtained from a woman in her seventies with acute or convalescent COVID-19. CDR3s include the opening cysteine and the closing phenylalanine or tryptophan. D genes are given only for firm matches. Not every row has a clone size; where given, it reads once, few, many or a size class.

TRBD1	NA	14	TRBV28	TRBJ1-5	TGTGCCAGCAGTTCCAGGGGGGGCAATCAGCCCCAGCATTTT	CASSSRGGNQPQHF
TRBD2	NA	16	TRBV3-1/TRBV3-2	TRBJ2-1	TGTGCCAGCAGCCCCTCTCTAGCGGGAGACTACAATGAGCAGTTCTTC	CASSPSLAGDYNEQFF
NA	NA	10	TRBV20-1	TRBJ1-1	TGCAGTGCTTCCAGAACTGAAGCTTTCTTT	CSASRTEAFF
TRBD2	NA	15	TRBV7-2	TRBJ2-5	TGTGCCAGCAGCTTATCAGCGGGATCCCAAGAGACCCAGTACTTC	CASSLSAGSQETQYF
TRBD1	NA	14	TRBV7-3	TRBJ2-3	TGTGCCAGCAGCATTGACAGGGTGGCGGATACGCAGTATTTT	CASSIDRVADTQYF
NA	NA	14	TRBV30	TRBJ2-6	TGTGCCTGGATGGCCCGGGGTGGGGCCAACGTCCTGACTTTC	CAWMARGGANVLTF
NA	NA	13	TRBV19	TRBJ1-2	TGTGCCAGTAGTATGTATAACAATTTCGGCTACACCTTC	CASSMYNNFGYTF
NA	NA	19	TRBV5-1	TRBJ2-2	TGCGCCAGCAGCTATTCCGAACCAACAGGGAGCAGGTGGGGCGGGGAGCTGTTTTTT	CASSYSEPTGSRWGGELFF
NA	NA	12	TRBV19	TRBJ1-1	TGTGCCAGTAGTACCCGCCGAGGGCTAGCTTTCTTT	CASSTRRGLAFF
NA	NA	13	TRBV7-9	TRBJ1-1	TGTGCCAGCAGCCCCCAGGGTGACACTGAAGCTTTCTTT	CASSPQGDTEAFF
NA	NA	15	TRBV4-1	TRBJ2-1	TGCGCCAGCAGCCAAGCGTGGGGGGGCTGGAATGAGCAGTTCTTC	CASSQAWGGWNEQFF
TRBD2	NA	15	TRBV19	TRBJ2-2	TGTGCCAGTAGGATAGCGGGAGGGCCAGGCGGGGAGCTGTTTTTT	CASRIAGGPGGELFF
TRBD1	NA	13	TRBV12-3/TRBV12-4	TRBJ1-1	TGTGCCCTAGCCCGACAGGGGCACACTGAAGCTTTCTTT	CALARQGHTEAFF
TRBD1	NA	14	TRBV7-2	TRBJ2-5	TGTGCCAGCAGCTTTACAGGGGGTTGGGAGACCCAGTACTTC	CASSFTGGWETQYF
TRBD1	NA	16	TRBV5-1	TRBJ2-6	TGCGCCAGCAGCTGGCGACAGGGCGGTGGGGCCAACGTCCTGACTTTC	CASSWRQGGGANVLTF
NA	NA	15	TRBV5-1	TRBJ2-3	TGCGCCAGCAGCTTGGATCGAACTAGCACAGATACGCAGTATTTT	CASSLDRTSTDTQYF
TRBD1	NA	15	TRBV2	TRBJ2-1	TGTGCCAGCAGTGAAGTAGGAACAGGGGGTGGTGAGCAGTTCTTC	CASSEVGTGGGEQFF
NA	NA	15	TRBV7-2	TRBJ2-7	TGTGCCAGCGCCCTTTGGGCCGGGACAAACTACGAGCAGTACTTC	CASALWAGTNYEQYF
TRBD1	NA	14	TRBV11-2	TRBJ2-7	TGTGCCAGCAGCCCCGGGACAGGGCTCTACGAGCAGTACTTC	CASSPGTGLYEQYF
NA	few	16	TRBV5-5	TRBJ2-2	TGTGCCAGCAGCTTGCGCAGGGGGGTGAACACCGGGGAGCTGTTTTTT	CASSLRRGVNTGELFF
TRBD1	NA	14	TRBV29-1	TRBJ1-1	TGCAGCGTTGAGCAGGGGGCGGAGGGCACTGAAGCTTTCTTT	CSVEQGAEGTEAFF
TRBD1	NA	13	TRBV5-1	TRBJ1-2	TGCGCCAGCAGCTTGACAGGGGAGGTTGGCTACACCTTC	CASSLTGEVGYTF
NA	NA	12	TRBV12-3/TRBV12-4	TRBJ2-3	TGTGCCAGCAGAACTAGCACAGATACGCAGTATTTT	CASRTSTDTQYF
NA	NA	15	TRBV23-1	TRBJ1-1	TGCGCCAGAGGGGGAGACGGACACCAGAACACTGAAGCTTTCTTT	CARGGDGHQNTEAFF
NA	NA	13	TRBV11-1	TRBJ2-7	TGTGCCAGCAGCGCCGGAGTCGCCTACGAGCAGTACTTC	CASSAGVAYEQYF
TRBD1	NA	13	TRBV5-4	TRBJ2-5	TGTGCCAGCAGCTTGAGACAGGGAGAGACCCAGTACTTC	CASSLRQGETQYF
NA	NA	12	TRBV3-1/TRBV3-2	TRBJ2-7	TGTGCCAGCAGGGGCAGGGTCTACGAGCAGTACTTC	CASRGRVYEQYF
NA	NA	13	TRBV6-5	TRBJ1-2	TGTGCCAGCAGGGGGGGACGGCCATGGGGCTACACCTTC	CASRGGRPWGYTF
TRBD1	NA	15	TRBV10-3	TRBJ1-5	TGTGCCATCAGTCGGGACAGATCCCCCAATCAGCCCCAGCATTTT	CAISRDRSPNQPQHF
NA	NA	15	TRBV28	TRBJ2-1	TGTGCCAGCACCATAGGGGGGGGGTCATACAATGAGCAGTTCTTC	CASTIGGGSYNEQFF
TRBD1	NA	15	TRBV3-1/TRBV3-2	TRBJ2-1	TGTGTCAGCAGCCAAGGCCGGACAGGGGGCAATGAGCAGTTCTTC	CVSSQGRTGGNEQFF
TRBD1	few	14	TRBV19	TRBJ1-1	TGTGCCAGTAGACCACAGGGGGTCGGCTCTGAAGCTTTCTTT	CASRPQGVGSEAFF
NA	NA	12	TRBV5-5	TRBJ2-1	TGTGCCAGCAGCTTGGGGGGCGAGGAGCAGTTCTTC	CASSLGGEEQFF
TRBD1	NA	15	TRBV6-5	TRBJ1-2	TGTGCCAGCAGTAAACAGGGGGGATCTAACTATGGCTACACCTTC	CASSKQGGSNYGYTF
TRBD2	once	14	TRBV10-3	TRBJ2-1	TGTGCCACGACCGGTAGCGGGGGGGTGAATGAGCAGTTCTTC	CATTGSGGVNEQFF
TRBD1	NA	16	TRBV10-3	TRBJ1-5	TGTGCCATCAGATCCGGGACAGGGGATAGCAATCAGCCCCAGCATTTT	CAIRSGTGDSNQPQHF
NA	NA	14	TRBV2	TRBJ2-2	TGTGCCAGCAGTGGCAGGGGGAACACCGGGGAGCTGTTTTTT	CASSGRGNTGELFF
NA	NA	15	TRBV11-3	TRBJ2-1	TGTGCCAGCAGCTTGGCAGCGAGCTCCTACAATGAGCAGTTCTTC	CASSLAASSYNEQFF
NA	NA	16	TRBV19	TRBJ2-3	TGTGCCAGCACTCAGGGGTGGAGTTTAAGATCAGATACGCAGTATTTT	CASTQGWSLRSDTQYF
TRBD1	NA	14	TRBV27	TRBJ1-1	TGTGCCAGCAGTTCCTGGACAGGGCACACTGAAGCTTTCTTT	CASSSWTGHTEAFF
NA	NA	13	TRBV11-1	TRBJ1-1	TGTGCCAGCAGCTTAAGCCAGGGTACTCGAGCTTTCTTT	CASSLSQGTRAFF
TRBD2	NA	16	TRBV5-1	TRBJ2-1	TGCGCCAGCAGCCTCACTAGCGGGAGCTCCTACAATGAGCAGTTCTTC	CASSLTSGSSYNEQFF
TRBD2	NA	17	TRBV27	TRBJ2-2	TGTGCCAGCAGTAGAAGACTAGCGGGTCCGAACACCGGGGAGCTGTTTTTT	CASSRRLAGPNTGELFF
TRBD1	NA	22	TRBV6-1	TRBJ2-7	TGTGCCAGCAGTGAACGGTCACGGACAGGGGGCGGAGTCGGCGGGTACTCCTACGAGCAGTACTTC	CASSERSRTGGGVGGYSYEQYF
NA	NA	15	TRBV27	TRBJ2-7	TGTGCCAGCAGTTCCGGACACGGATCGTACTACGAGCAGTACTTC	CASSSGHGSYYEQYF
TRBD1	NA	16	TRBV2	TRBJ1-4	TGTGCCAGCAGTGTAAGATTACAGGGGGTCGATGAAAAACTGTTTTTT	CASSVRLQGVDEKLFF
NA	NA	16	TRBV7-2	TRBJ1-6	TGTGCCAGCAGCTTAGTCTCGAGCTCCTATAATTCACCCCTCCACTTT	CASSLVSSSYNSPLHF
NA	NA	15	TRBV3-1/TRBV3-2	TRBJ1-6	TGTGCCAGCAGCCAATTGTCAGGGAATAATTCACCCCTCCACTTT	CASSQLSGNNSPLHF
NA	NA	15	TRBV19	TRBJ2-1	TGTGCCAGTAGTACCGACAGGATTTCGTACAATGAGCAGTTCTTC	CASSTDRISYNEQFF
TRBD1	NA	15	TRBV10-3	TRBJ1-1	TGTGCCATCAGTGGCCCGGGACAGGGGAACACTGAAGCTTTCTTT	CAISGPGQGNTEAFF
NA	NA	16	TRBV10-3	TRBJ2-5	TGTGCCATCAGTGATTCTGAGACGACTCCGCAAGAGACCCAGTACTTC	CAISDSETTPQETQYF
NA	NA	15	TRBV6-5	TRBJ1-5	TGTGCCAGCAGTCCACGGGGAGGGGAGCATCAGCCCCAGCATTTT	CASSPRGGEHQPQHF
TRBD1	NA	13	TRBV9	TRBJ1-6	TGTGCCAGCAGCCGGGGGACAGATTCACCCCTCCACTTT	CASSRGTDSPLHF
NA	once	14	TRBV6-4	TRBJ2-3	TGTGCCAGCAGTGAGGAGGTGTTCACAGATACGCAGTATTTT	CASSEEVFTDTQYF
NA	NA	12	TRBV7-9	TRBJ2-5	TGTGCCAGTGGGGACACCCAAGAGACCCAGTACTTC	CASGDTQETQYF
TRBD1	NA	16	TRBV5-1	TRBJ1-6	TGCGCCAGCAGCTTGGCCTCGGACAGGGGGCATTCACCCCTCCACTTT	CASSLASDRGHSPLHF
NA	NA	11	TRBV20-1	TRBJ1-1	TGCAGTGCTAGTCGGAGAGGTGAAGCTTTCTTT	CSASRRGEAFF
NA	NA	14	TRBV6-6	TRBJ2-1	TGTGCCAGCACCCCCCGAGGGCCTCTACAGGGGCAGTTCTTC	CASTPRGPLQGQFF